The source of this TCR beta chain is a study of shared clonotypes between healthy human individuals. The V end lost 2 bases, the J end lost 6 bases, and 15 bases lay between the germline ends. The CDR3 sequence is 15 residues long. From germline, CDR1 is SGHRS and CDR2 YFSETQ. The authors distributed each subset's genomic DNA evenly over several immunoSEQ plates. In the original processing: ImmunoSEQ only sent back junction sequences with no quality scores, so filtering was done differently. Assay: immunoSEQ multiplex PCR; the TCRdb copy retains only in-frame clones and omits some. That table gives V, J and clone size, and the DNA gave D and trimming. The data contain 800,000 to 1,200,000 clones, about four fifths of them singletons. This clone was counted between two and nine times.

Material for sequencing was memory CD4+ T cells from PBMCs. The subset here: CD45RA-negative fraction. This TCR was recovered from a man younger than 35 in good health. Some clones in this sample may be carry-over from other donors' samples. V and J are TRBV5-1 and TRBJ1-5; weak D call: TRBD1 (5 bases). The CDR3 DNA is TGCGCCAGCAGCTTAGGAGGGACGGGGGGTCAGCCCCAGCATTTT. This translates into CASSLGGTGGQPQHF.